The 7 T cell receptor beta chains below were found in one sample sequenced in a study of CD8 T cells in Susac syndrome. After extraction with the RNeasy kit, roughly 0.5 to 1 ug of the RNA was reverse transcribed using random hexamers. TCRdb re-analysed the immunoSEQ multiplex PCR reads in MiXCR, keeping a single row per CDR3 protein. The sample has 160,000 or so distinct CDR3 sequences; approximately 93% are singletons. The material sequenced was CD4+ T cells from PBMCs. These receptors were obtained from a human donor with multiple sclerosis.

The V call is TRBV11-2, the J call TRBJ1-2; tentatively, D is TRBD1 (5 bases). The CDR3 extends over 15 amino acids. With 2 bases removed from V and 0 bases from J, the gap between germline ends came to 10 bases. Germline V CDR1 and CDR2: SGHAT, FQNNGV. Here the CDR3 DNA reads TGTGCCAGCAGCTTAACAGGCTCAGCTAACTATGGCTACACCTTC. It translates to CASSLTGSANYGYTF.

The chain combines TRBV6-5 with TRBJ2-2; D is perhaps TRBD1 or TRBD2 (7 bases each). Germline-derived CDR1 and CDR2 are MNHEY and SVGAGI. The CDR3 has 16 residues. V was pared by 4 bases and J by 6 bases, with 18 bases between. Here the CDR3 reads CASSSNRGGGPGELFF. CDR3 bases: TGTGCCAGCAGTTCTAACAGGGGAGGGGGTCCCGGGGAGCTGTTTTTT.

The chain has TRBV30 and TRBJ1-5; D is unresolved. Germline V gene data show CDR1 as GTSNPN and CDR2 as SVGIG (reference sequence). This CDR3 comprises 13 residues. Trimming removed 0 bases at V and 6 bases at J, with 9 bases between. For the CDR3, the DNA is TGTGCCTGGAGTGTAGAGGGCCGTCAGCCCCAGCATTTT. Translating gives CAWSVEGRQPQHF.

The chain combines TRBV2 with TRBJ1-5; no firm D call. Germline loops: CDR1 SNHLY, CDR2 FYNNEI. Trimming took 5 bases from V and 5 from J, leaving 10 bases between them. The CDR3 is 13 amino acids. The CDR3 region is CASSFESYQPQHF. The CDR3, as DNA: TGTGCCAGCAGTTTCGAAAGCTATCAGCCCCAGCATTTT. Filled out from reference TRBV2 and TRBJ1-5, the complete variable domain reads EPEVTQTPSHQVTQMGQEVILRCVPISNHLYFYWYRQILGQKVEFLVSFYNNEISEKSEIFDDQFSVERPDGSNFTLKIRSTKLEDSAMYFCASSFESYQPQHFGDGTRLSIL.

The chain carries TRBV19 and TRBJ2-1; 9 bases match TRBD2. The junction had 9 bases not matched to a gene; V was cut back by 7 bases and J by 8 bases. CDR3 length: 14 residues. The germline V gene has CDR1 LNHDA and CDR2 SQIVND (reference sequence). CDR3 nucleotides: TGTGCCAGTACTGGGACTAGCCCCACCCATGAGCAGTTCTTC. This sequence encodes CASTGTSPTHEQFF.

The V gene is TRBV15, the J gene TRBJ1-3; no definite D call. CDR1 LNHNV and CDR2 YYDKDF come from the germline V gene (reference sequence). The length of the CDR3 is 12 residues. V shed 0 bases and J shed 10 bases, with 7 bases lying between them. The CDR3 DNA reads as TGTGCCACCAGCAGAGACGGCGGGACCATATATTTT. Its translation is CATSRDGGTIYF. Combining the CDR3 with reference TRBV15 and TRBJ1-3 gives the whole variable domain DAMVIQNPRYQVTQFGKPVTLSCSQTLNHNVMYWYQQKSSQAPKLLFHYYDKDFNNEADTPDNFQSRRPNTSFCFLDIRSPGLGDTAMYLCATSRDGGTIYFGEGSWLTVV.

This chain uses TRBV30 with TRBJ2-4; no reliable D call. Trimming took off 3 bases at V and 5 bases at J, with 14 bases between the two ends. The CDR3 has 14 amino acids. In germline, CDR1 is GTSNPN, CDR2 SVGIG (reference sequence). The CDR3, as DNA: TGTGCCTGGAGGAGCCTAGGGTCCCAAAACATTCAGTACTTC. Its translation is CAWRSLGSQNIQYF.